This T cell receptor (beta chain) was sequenced in a study of OX40 agonist ivuxolimab in advanced cancers. Study-wide context: Ivuxolimab, which targeted the costimulatory receptor OX40 (CD134), was an agonistic, fully human IgG2 monoclonal antibody. The paper reports the monotherapy dose-escalation portion (N ≈ 52 patients) of the phase I ivuxolimab trial. Peripheral TCRbeta sequencing aimed to test whether ivuxolimab altered TCR sequence diversity and caused clonal T-cell expansion. Prior anti-PD-1, anti-PD-L1 or anti-CTLA-4 therapy was permitted, and checkpoint inhibitors had been received by roughly two fifths of dose-escalation patients. The dose-escalation cohort was 82.7% male with a mean age of approximately 60 years, ranging from roughly 23 to 90. Among the roughly 52 dose-escalation patients, around 19 had hepatocellular carcinoma, about 15 melanoma, 9 renal cell carcinoma and 9 head and neck cancer. Partial responses occurred in three dose-escalation patients, of whom one had hepatocellular carcinoma and two had cutaneous melanoma. Intravenous ivuxolimab was administered to patients every 2 weeks at six dose levels: 0.01, 0.1, 0.3, 1.5, 3 and 10 mg/kg. Here is what the overall study found, with its caveats: In the 0.1-3.0 mg/kg groups, partial responders had among the lowest normalized peripheral clonal expansion, particularly in CD8+ T cells. Which antigens the clonally expanded peripheral T cells were specific for was not determined. Low levels of normalized T-cell clonal expansion were also seen in some patients who did not respond. At doses of 0.1 to 3.0 mg/kg, clonal expansion of both CD4+ and CD8+ T cells in blood was seen between baseline and week 6. After ivuxolimab, more expanded clones were found on average in CD8+ T cells than in CD4+ T cells.

A note on this clone: No antigen is known for it. The record has no base qualities; no much larger clone is one base away.

Patients with a history of autoimmune disease or receiving systemic immunosuppression were excluded from the trial. Peripheral blood for TCR sequencing was drawn from every dose cohort at baseline, at cycle 4 day 1 and at cycle 7 day 1. The samples were taken from a phase I, first-in-human, multicenter, open-label dose-escalation trial of ivuxolimab. The trial enrolled adults with locally advanced or metastatic head and neck squamous cell, hepatocellular, melanoma or renal cell carcinoma. CD4+ and CD8+ T cells were sorted separately from peripheral blood before TCR sequencing. To sequence the TCRbeta CDR3 region, genomic DNA was isolated from the sorted cells. The immunoSEQ Assay was used to sequence the TCRbeta CDR3 regions. TCRdb took over this immuneACCESS table, retaining in-frame rearrangements with V and J assigned. Such tables are incomplete; in checked studies, under half of the missing clones stem from an unresolved V gene, and the remainder is unexplained. Within this sample are around 11,000 clones, with more than 60% of them counted one time only. Of the sample, 33% falls within the top ten clones.

Deletion took 7 bases off V and 4 bases off J, with a span of 17 bases between the germline ends. The CDR3 has 15 amino acids, counting the end cysteine and phenylalanine. CDR3 DNA only is kept here, 45 bases in frame from base 1. CDR1 is given as SGHAT and CDR2 as FQNNGV, both from the germline V gene. The chain is made from TRBV11-2 and TRBJ2-1; the D gene assignment is ambiguous. This clonotype was obtained from an adult with an advanced solid tumor such as melanoma, head and neck, liver or kidney cancer. Sequenced material: CD4+ or CD8+ T cells sorted from blood, taken in a trial of the OX40 agonist ivuxolimab. The DNA sequence is as follows: TGTGCCAGCACCCCCCCGCCTCCAAATTACAATGAGCAGTTCTTC. It specifies CASTPPPPNYNEQFF.